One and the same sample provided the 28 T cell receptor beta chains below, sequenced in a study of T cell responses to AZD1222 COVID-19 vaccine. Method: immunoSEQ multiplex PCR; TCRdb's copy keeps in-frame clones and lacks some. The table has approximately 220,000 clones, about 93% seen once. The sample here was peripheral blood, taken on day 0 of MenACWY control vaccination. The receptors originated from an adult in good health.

This CDR3 reads CASSSLDRASSYTF. The CDR3 DNA follows: TGTGCCAGCAGCTCACTGGACAGGGCTTCGAGCTACACCTTC. The chain uses TRBV5-6 and TRBJ1-2; 8 nucleotides align to TRBD1. The CDR3 runs 14 residues. The germline V gene has CDR1 SGHDT and CDR2 YYEEEE. V shed 3 bases, J shed 9 bases, and the junction held 10 bases outside the gene matches.

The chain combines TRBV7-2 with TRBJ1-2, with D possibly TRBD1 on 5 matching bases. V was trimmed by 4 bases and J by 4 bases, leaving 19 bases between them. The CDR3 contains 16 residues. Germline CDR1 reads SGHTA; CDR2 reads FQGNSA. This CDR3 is CASSSGLGGRSYGYTF. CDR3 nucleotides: TGTGCCAGCAGCTCGGGACTAGGCGGGAGGTCCTATGGCTACACCTTC.

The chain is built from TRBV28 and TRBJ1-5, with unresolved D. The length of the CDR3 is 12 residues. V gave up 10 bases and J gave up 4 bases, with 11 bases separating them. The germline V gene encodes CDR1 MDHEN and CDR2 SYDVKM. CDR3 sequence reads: CATQLLNQPQHF. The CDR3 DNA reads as TGTGCCACCCAACTACTGAATCAGCCCCAGCATTTT.

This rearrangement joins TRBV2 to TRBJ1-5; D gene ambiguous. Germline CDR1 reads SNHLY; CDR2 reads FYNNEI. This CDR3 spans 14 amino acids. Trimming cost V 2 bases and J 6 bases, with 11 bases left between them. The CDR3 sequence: CASSELDGFQPQHF. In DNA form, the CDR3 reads TGTGCCAGCAGTGAACTAGACGGATTTCAGCCCCAGCATTTT.

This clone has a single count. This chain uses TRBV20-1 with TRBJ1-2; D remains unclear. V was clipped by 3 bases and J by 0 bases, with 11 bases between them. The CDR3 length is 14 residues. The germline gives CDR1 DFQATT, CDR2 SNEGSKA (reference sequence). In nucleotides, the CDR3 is TGCAGTGCTAGTTTGGAGATTCCTAACTATGGCTACACCTTC. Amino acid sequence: CSASLEIPNYGYTF.

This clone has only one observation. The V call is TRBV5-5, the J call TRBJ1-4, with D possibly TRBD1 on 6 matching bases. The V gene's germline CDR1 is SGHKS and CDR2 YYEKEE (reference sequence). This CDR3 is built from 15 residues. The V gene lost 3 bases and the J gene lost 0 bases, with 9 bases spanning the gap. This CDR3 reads CASSSQGSTNEKLFF. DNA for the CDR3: TGTGCCAGCAGCTCCCAGGGGTCAACTAATGAAAAACTGTTTTTT.

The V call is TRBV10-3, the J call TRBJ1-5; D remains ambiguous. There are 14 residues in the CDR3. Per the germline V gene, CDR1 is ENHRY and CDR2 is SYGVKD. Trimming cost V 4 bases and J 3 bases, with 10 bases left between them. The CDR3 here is CAISARITNQPQHF. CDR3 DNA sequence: TGTGCCATCAGTGCCCGCATCACCAATCAGCCCCAGCATTTT.

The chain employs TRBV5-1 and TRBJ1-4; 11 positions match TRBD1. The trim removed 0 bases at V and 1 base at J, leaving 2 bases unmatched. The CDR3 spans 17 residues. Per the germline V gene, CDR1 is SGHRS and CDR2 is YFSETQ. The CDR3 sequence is CASSLGTGGITNEKLFF. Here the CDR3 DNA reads TGCGCCAGCAGCTTGGGGACAGGGGGCATAACTAATGAAAAACTGTTTTTT.

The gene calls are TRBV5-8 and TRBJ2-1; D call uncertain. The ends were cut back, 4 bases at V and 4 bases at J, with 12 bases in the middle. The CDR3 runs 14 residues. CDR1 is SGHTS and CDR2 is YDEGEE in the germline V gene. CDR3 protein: CASSPQRTYNEQFF. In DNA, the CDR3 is TGTGCCAGCAGCCCCCAGAGGACGTACAATGAGCAGTTCTTC.

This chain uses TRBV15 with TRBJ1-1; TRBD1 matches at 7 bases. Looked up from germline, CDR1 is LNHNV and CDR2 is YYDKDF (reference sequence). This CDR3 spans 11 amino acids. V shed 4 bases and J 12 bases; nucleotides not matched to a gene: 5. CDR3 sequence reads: CATSKTGTPFF. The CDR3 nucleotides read TGTGCCACCAGCAAGACAGGGACGCCTTTCTTT.

CDR3 bases: TGTGCCAGCAGTTTCACCGTCTACAATGAGCAGTTCTTC. It codes for CASSFTVYNEQFF. The chain recombines TRBV12-3 or TRBV12-4 with TRBJ2-1; D call uncertain. The V gene lost 3 bases and the J gene lost 3 bases, with 6 bases spanning the gap. CDR3 length: 13 amino acids.

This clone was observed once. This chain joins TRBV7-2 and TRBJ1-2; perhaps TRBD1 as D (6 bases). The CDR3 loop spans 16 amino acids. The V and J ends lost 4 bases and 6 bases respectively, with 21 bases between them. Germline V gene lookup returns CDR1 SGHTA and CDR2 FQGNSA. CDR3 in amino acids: CASSSKLGGGANGYTF. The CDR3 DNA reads TGTGCCAGCAGCTCCAAACTTGGCGGGGGGGCGAATGGCTACACCTTC.

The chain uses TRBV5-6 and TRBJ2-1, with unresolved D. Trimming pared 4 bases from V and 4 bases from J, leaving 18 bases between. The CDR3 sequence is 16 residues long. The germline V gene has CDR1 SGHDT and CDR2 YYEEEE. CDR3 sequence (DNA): TGTGCCAGCAGCCCTTCGCAAAGGATTTGGTACAATGAGCAGTTCTTC. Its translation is CASSPSQRIWYNEQFF.

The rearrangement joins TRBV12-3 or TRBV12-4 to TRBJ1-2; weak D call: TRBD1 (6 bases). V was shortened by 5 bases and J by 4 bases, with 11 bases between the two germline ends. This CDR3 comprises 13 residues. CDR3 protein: CASSPSTGYGYTF. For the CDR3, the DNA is TGTGCCAGCAGTCCTTCGACAGGCTATGGCTACACCTTC.

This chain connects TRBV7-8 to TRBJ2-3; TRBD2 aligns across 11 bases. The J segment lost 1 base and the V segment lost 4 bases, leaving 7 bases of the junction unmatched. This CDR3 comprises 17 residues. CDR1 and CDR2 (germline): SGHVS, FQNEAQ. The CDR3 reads CASSSSTSGGRTDTQYF. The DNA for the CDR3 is TGTGCCAGCAGCTCCTCTACTAGCGGGGGCCGCACAGATACGCAGTATTTT.

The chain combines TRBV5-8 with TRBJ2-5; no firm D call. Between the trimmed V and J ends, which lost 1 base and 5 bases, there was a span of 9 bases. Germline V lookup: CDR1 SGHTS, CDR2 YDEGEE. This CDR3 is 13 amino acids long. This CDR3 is CASSLWAEETQYF. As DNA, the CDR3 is TGTGCCAGCAGCTTGTGGGCGGAGGAGACCCAGTACTTC.

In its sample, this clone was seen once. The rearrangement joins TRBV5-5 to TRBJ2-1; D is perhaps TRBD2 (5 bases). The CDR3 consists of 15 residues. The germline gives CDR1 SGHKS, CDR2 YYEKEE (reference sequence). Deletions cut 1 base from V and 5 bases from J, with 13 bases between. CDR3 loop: CASSLSPGNNNEQFF. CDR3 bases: TGTGCCAGCAGCTTGAGCCCGGGGAACAACAATGAGCAGTTCTTC. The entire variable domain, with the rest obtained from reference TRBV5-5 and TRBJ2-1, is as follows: DAGVTQSPTHLIKTRGQQVTLRCSPISGHKSVSWYQQVLGQGPQFIFQYYEKEERGRGNFPDRFSARQFPNYSSELNVNALLLGDSALYLCASSLSPGNNNEQFFGPGTRLTVL.

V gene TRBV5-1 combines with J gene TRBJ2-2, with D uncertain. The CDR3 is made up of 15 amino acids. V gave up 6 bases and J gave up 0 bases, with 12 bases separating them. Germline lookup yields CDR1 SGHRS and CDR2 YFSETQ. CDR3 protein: CASKGGWTNTGELFF. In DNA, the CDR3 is TGCGCCAGCAAGGGTGGTTGGACGAACACCGGGGAGCTGTTTTTT. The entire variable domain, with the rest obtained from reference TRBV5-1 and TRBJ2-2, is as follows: KAGVTQTPRYLIKTRGQQVTLSCSPISGHRSVSWYQQTPGQGLQFLFEYFSETQRNKGNFPGRFSGRQFSNSRSEMNVSTLELGDSALYLCASKGGWTNTGELFFGEGSRLTVL.

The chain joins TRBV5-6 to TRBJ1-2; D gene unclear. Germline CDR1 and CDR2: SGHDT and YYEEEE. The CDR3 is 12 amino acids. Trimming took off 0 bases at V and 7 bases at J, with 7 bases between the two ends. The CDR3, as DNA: TGTGCCAGCAGCTTGGGACTGATTGGCTACACCTTC. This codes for CASSLGLIGYTF.

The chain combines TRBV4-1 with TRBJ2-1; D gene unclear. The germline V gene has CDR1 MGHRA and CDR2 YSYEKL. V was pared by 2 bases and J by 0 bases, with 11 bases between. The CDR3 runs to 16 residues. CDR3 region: CASSQSLRSSYNEQFF. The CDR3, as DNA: TGCGCCAGCAGCCAAAGTCTCCGAAGCTCCTACAATGAGCAGTTCTTC.

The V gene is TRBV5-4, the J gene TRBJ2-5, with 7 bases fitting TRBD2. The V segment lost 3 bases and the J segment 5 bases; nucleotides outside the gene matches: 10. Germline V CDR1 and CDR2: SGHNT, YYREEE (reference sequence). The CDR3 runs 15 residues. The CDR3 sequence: CASSSGGRTRETQYF. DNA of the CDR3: TGTGCCAGCAGCTCGGGGGGTCGTACGAGGGAGACCCAGTACTTC. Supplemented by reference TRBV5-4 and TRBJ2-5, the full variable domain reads ETGVTQSPTHLIKTRGQQVTLRCSSQSGHNTVSWYQQALGQGPQFIFQYYREEENGRGNFPPRFSGLQFPNYSSELNVNALELDDSALYLCASSSGGRTRETQYFGPGTRLLVL.

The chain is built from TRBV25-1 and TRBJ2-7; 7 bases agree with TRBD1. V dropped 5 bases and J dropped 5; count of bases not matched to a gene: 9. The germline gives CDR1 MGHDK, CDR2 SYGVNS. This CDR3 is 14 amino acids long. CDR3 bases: TGTGCCAGCAGTAGGGGACAGAAGATCGACGAGCAGTACTTC. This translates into CASSRGQKIDEQYF.

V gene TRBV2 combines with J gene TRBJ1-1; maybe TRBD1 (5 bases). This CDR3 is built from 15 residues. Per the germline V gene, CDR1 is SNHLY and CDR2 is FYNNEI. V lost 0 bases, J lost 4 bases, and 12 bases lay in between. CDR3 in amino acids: CASSEAGRVGTEAFF. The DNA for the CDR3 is TGTGCCAGCAGTGAAGCCGGCAGGGTGGGCACTGAAGCTTTCTTT. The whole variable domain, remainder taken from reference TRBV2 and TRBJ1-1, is EPEVTQTPSHQVTQMGQEVILRCVPISNHLYFYWYRQILGQKVEFLVSFYNNEISEKSEIFDDQFSVERPDGSNFTLKIRSTKLEDSAMYFCASSEAGRVGTEAFFGQGTRLTVV.

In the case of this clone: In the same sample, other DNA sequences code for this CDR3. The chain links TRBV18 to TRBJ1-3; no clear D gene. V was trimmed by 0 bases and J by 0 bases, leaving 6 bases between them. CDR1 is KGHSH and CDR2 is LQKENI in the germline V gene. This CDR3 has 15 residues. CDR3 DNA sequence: TGTGCCAGCTCACCACCGGGTGGCTCTGGAAACACCATATATTTT. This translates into CASSPPGGSGNTIYF.

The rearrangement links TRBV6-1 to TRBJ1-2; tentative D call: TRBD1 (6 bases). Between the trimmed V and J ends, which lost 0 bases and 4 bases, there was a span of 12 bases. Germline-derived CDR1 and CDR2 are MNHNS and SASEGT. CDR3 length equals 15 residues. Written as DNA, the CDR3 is TGTGCCAGCAGTGAAGCACAGGGAGTCTCCTATGGCTACACCTTC. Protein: CASSEAQGVSYGYTF.

The CDR3 protein is CAWSRELNTEAFF. Here the CDR3 DNA reads TGTGCCTGGAGTAGAGAATTGAACACTGAAGCTTTCTTT. The chain links TRBV30 to TRBJ1-1, with unresolved D. CDR1 and CDR2 (germline): GTSNPN, SVGIG (reference sequence). This CDR3 has 13 amino acids. Between the trimmed V and J ends, which lost 2 bases and 0 bases, there was a span of 7 bases.

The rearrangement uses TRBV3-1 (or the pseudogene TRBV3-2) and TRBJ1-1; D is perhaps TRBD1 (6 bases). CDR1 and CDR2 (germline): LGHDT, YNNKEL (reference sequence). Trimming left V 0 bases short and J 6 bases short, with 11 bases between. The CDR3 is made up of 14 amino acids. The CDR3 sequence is CASSQDRDIPEAFF. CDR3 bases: TGTGCCAGCAGCCAAGATCGGGACATCCCTGAAGCTTTCTTT.

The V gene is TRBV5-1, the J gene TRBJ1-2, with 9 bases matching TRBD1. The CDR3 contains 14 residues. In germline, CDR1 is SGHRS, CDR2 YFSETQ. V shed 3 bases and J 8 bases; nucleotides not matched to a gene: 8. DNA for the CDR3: TGCGCCAGCAGCTCCTCGGGACAGGGAGTCGGCTACACCTTC. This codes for CASSSSGQGVGYTF.